Below, one T cell receptor (beta chain) is given with its context. Its antigen is currently unknown. Assay used: immunoSEQ multiplex PCR; TCRdb lists only in-frame clones, some missing. The sample comprises 90,000 to 150,000 clones, approximately 95% of which are singletons, and about 3.3% rests with the top ten. The sample belongs to a study of graft-versus-host responses after intestinal transplantation. Study results and caveats: The study associated peak circulating GvH clone levels with early post-transplant HvG declines. Present in recipient marrow, GvH clones included some that appeared first in ileum or blood.

This CDR3 is built from 17 residues. The germline gives CDR1 GTSNPN, CDR2 SVGIG (reference sequence). V was pared by 1 base and J by 3 bases, with 9 bases of the junction left unmatched. The chain combines TRBV30 with TRBJ2-7, with 13 bases lining up with TRBD2. The sequence was collected from a human donor who received an intestinal transplant. The sample in question was unstimulated CD8+ T cells sorted from spleen or lymph node cells, obtained before intestinal transplant. CDR3 residues: CAWSGERTSGSFYEQYF. The CDR3, as DNA: TGTGCCTGGAGTGGAGAGAGGACTAGCGGGAGTTTCTACGAGCAGTACTTC. The whole variable domain, filled in from reference TRBV30 and TRBJ2-7, reads SQTIHQWPATLVQPVGSPLSLECTVEGTSNPNLYWYRQAAGRGLQLLFYSVGIGQISSEVPQNLSASRPQDRQFILSSKKLLLSDSGFYLCAWSGERTSGSFYEQYFGPGTRLTVT.